The 16 T cell receptor beta chains given below trace back to one sample, sequenced in a study of post-analysis software for immune sequencing data. TCR beta cDNA libraries included unique molecular identifiers. TCRdb reanalysed the PCR reads using MiXCR and keeps one entry per CDR3 protein. The repertoire consists of hundreds of thousands of distinct CDR3 sequences, with 25% to 30% occurring once and the leading ten covering 0.56%. Whole-study findings and limits: Comparison of patients with controls showed about 5 TRBV segments more frequent in patients, TRBV5-6, TRBV5-1 and TRBV20-1 among them.

These receptors lack a known antigen. Sequencing was done on a sample of blood. The receptors derive from a girl between 5 and 17 years old with multiple sclerosis.

This clonotype was detected a few times. This chain uses TRBV5-8 with TRBJ2-1; 7 positions match TRBD2. CDR1 and CDR2 (germline): SGHTS, YDEGEE. Losses at the gene ends were 5 bases for V and 6 bases for J; bases not matched to a gene: 8. The CDR3 is 14 amino acids. The CDR3 coding sequence is TGTGCCAGCAGATTAGCGGGCCTTCTCAATGAGCAGTTCTTC. Its protein product is CASRLAGLLNEQFF.

This clonotype was counted only a few times. This sequence joins TRBV5-1 and TRBJ2-7; D possibly corresponds to TRBD1 (6 bases). In germline, CDR1 is SGHRS, CDR2 YFSETQ. There are 16 residues in the CDR3. Deletions cut 3 bases from V and 0 bases from J, with 16 bases between. In DNA, the CDR3 is TGCGCCAGCAGCTCTGGAAGGGACATAAGCTCCTACGAGCAGTACTTC. It translates to CASSSGRDISSYEQYF.

This sequence joins TRBV29-1 and TRBJ2-2; 8 bases align to TRBD1. The germline V gene has CDR1 SQVTM and CDR2 ANQGSEA. V was pared by 8 bases and J by 0 bases, with 5 bases of the junction left unmatched. The length of the CDR3 is 14 residues. The CDR3 sequence is CSINRGTNTGELFF. The CDR3 DNA reads as TGCAGCATAAACAGGGGGACGAACACCGGGGAGCTGTTTTTT.

This clonotype was picked up many times. This sequence joins TRBV7-8 and TRBJ2-5; D possibly uses TRBD1 or TRBD2 (6 bases each). The germline CDR1 and CDR2 sequences are SGHVS and FQNEAQ. The CDR3 is 15 residues long. V was shortened by 0 bases and J by 4 bases, with 12 bases between the two germline ends. The CDR3 spells CASSLALGGLETQYF. In nucleotides, the CDR3 is TGTGCCAGCAGCTTAGCGTTGGGGGGCCTAGAGACCCAGTACTTC.

The V and J genes are TRBV7-9 and TRBJ1-1, with 7 bases identical to TRBD1. Trimming cost V 7 bases and J 0 bases; bases outside gene matches: 5. This CDR3 spans 14 amino acids. CDR1 SEHNR and CDR2 FQNEAQ come from the germline V gene (reference sequence). The CDR3 DNA sequence: TGTGCCAGCACCGTGCAGGGGGTGAACACTGAAGCTTTCTTT. Protein product: CASTVQGVNTEAFF.

The chain couples TRBV29-1 to TRBJ1-2; unclear D gene. Germline V gene lookup returns CDR1 SQVTM and CDR2 ANQGSEA. The CDR3 extends over 15 amino acids. Trimming took 1 base from V and 1 from J, leaving 13 bases between them. The CDR3 bases are TGCAGCGTTGAAGGCCGGTCGGGATATAACTATGGCTACACCTTC. Its protein is CSVEGRSGYNYGYTF.

This clonotype was picked up a small number of times. The rearrangement joins TRBV10-3 to TRBJ2-1, with D tentatively TRBD2 (5 bases). Trimming left V 4 bases short and J 0 bases short, with 10 bases between. Germline lookup yields CDR1 ENHRY and CDR2 SYGVKD. The CDR3 length is 15 residues. The CDR3, as DNA: TGTGCCATCAGTGTTAAAGGGAGCTCCTACAATGAGCAGTTCTTC. It specifies CAISVKGSSYNEQFF.

This clonotype came up many times. The rearrangement uses TRBV6-5 and TRBJ2-5; D gene ambiguous. The ends were cut back, 2 bases at V and 5 bases at J, with 6 bases in the middle. Germline V gene lookup returns CDR1 MNHEY and CDR2 SVGAGI. This CDR3 region has 12 residues. The CDR3 region has the DNA TGTGCCAGCAGTTACATGGGGGAGACCCAGTACTTC. Amino acid sequence: CASSYMGETQYF.

The V call is TRBV29-1, the J call TRBJ2-1, with D possibly being TRBD1 (6 bases). Germline loops: CDR1 SQVTM, CDR2 ANQGSEA. The CDR3 is made up of 13 amino acids. The V gene lost 2 bases and the J gene lost 7 bases, with 12 bases spanning the gap. In DNA, the CDR3 is TGCAGCGTTGAACTATCTCAGGGGAATGAGCAGTTCTTC. The encoded protein is CSVELSQGNEQFF.

There are a few counts of this clonotype. The chain uses TRBV7-2 and TRBJ2-4; D gene unclear. The V end was cut by 5 bases, the J end by 4 bases, with 18 bases between. This CDR3 comprises 16 residues. CDR1 is SGHTA, CDR2 FQGNSA, per germline. This chain's CDR3 is CASSPTHRFSKNIQYF. The CDR3 nucleotides read TGTGCCAGCAGCCCGACCCATCGGTTCTCAAAAAACATTCAGTACTTC.

This clonotype was detected only a few times. The genes are TRBV11-2 and TRBJ2-1, with D uncertain. The CDR3 extends over 14 amino acids. Germline V CDR1 and CDR2: SGHAT, FQNNGV. V was pared by 3 bases and J by 2 bases, with 8 bases between. The CDR3 protein is CASSFGITYNEQFF. CDR3 in DNA: TGTGCCAGCAGCTTCGGCATCACCTACAATGAGCAGTTCTTC.

The sample holds a few counts of this clonotype. The chain uses TRBV2 and TRBJ2-4; D gene unclear. V was pared by 6 bases and J by 13 bases, with 13 bases between. In germline, CDR1 is SNHLY, CDR2 FYNNEI. CDR3 size: 11 residues. The CDR3 DNA sequence: TGTGCCAGCAGGATAGGTGGTGAGCAGTACTTC. Encoded protein: CASRIGGEQYF.

This clonotype was detected only a few times. The rearrangement joins TRBV7-9 to TRBJ1-5, with 9 bases lining up with TRBD1. Germline V gene sequence: CDR1 SEHNR, CDR2 FQNEAQ (reference sequence). This CDR3 has 15 amino acids. The V segment lost 1 base and the J segment 4 bases; nucleotides outside the gene matches: 2. CDR3 in amino acids: CASSLDGTGNQPQHF. The DNA of the CDR3 is TGTGCCAGCAGCTTAGATGGGACAGGGAATCAGCCCCAGCATTTT.

The J gene is TRBJ2-5, the V gene TRBV5-1; TRBD2 matches at 7 bases. V lost 3 bases and J lost 0; bases outside the gene matches: 8. The CDR3 is made up of 16 amino acids. Germline CDR1 is SGHRS and CDR2 is YFSETQ. The CDR3 spells CASSWRGGSYQETQYF. The CDR3 region has the DNA TGCGCCAGCAGCTGGCGGGGCGGGAGTTACCAAGAGACCCAGTACTTC.

The gene calls are TRBV7-2 and TRBJ1-5, with D possibly TRBD1 on 6 matching bases. The V end lost 4 bases, the J end lost 6 bases, and 13 bases lay between the germline ends. The CDR3 has 14 amino acids. Looked up from germline, CDR1 is SGHTA and CDR2 is FQGNSA. CDR3 in amino acids: CASSCQGGGQPQHF. The CDR3 DNA reads TGTGCCAGCAGCTGTCAGGGAGGGGGTCAGCCCCAGCATTTT.

In regard to this clonotype: No conserved phenylalanine or tryptophan ends this CDR3, so it is likely a read error. Because the CDR3's place on the DNA is in doubt, the DNA is left out and the CDR3 is given as listed by TCRdb. The chain carries TRBV21-1 and TRBJ2-3; the table gives TRBD2 as D, unverified against the DNA. TRBV21-1 is termed a pseudogene. The CDR3 contains 17 residues when both ends are counted. The CDR3 spells CASSKWGTSGSTDTQYL.